This TCR beta chain emerged from a study of blood T cells in healthy people across ages (dated by TCRdb to between 2015 and 2017). Looking at the study overall: In model experiments, roughly one uniquely barcoded TCR beta cDNA molecule per two T cells was captured by template switching. The study measured age-related changes in TCR beta repertoire diversity using deep sequencing normalized with unique cDNA molecular identifiers. The donors were divided into four age groups: young (average 16 years), middle-aged (approximately 39), aged (approximately 62) and long-lived (roughly 86). To avoid experimental bias, donors of different ages were distributed randomly across sequencing lanes. Two additional independent replicas of 1 million unique cDNA reads from the same blood draw were analyzed for two donors (one aged 18 to 29 and one aged 80 or older).

Remarks on this clonotype: Which antigen it targets is not known. Base quality data are lacking; no much larger clone is found one base away.

Donors were about 36 systemically healthy Caucasian individuals from Russia aged roughly 6 to 90 years. Each donor gave 8 to 10 milliliters of peripheral blood, collected into EDTA-treated Vacutainer tubes. Ficoll-Paque density-gradient centrifugation was used to isolate PBMCs, with at least 6.5 million per sample. Total RNA, at least 5 micrograms per sample, was extracted from PBMCs with Trizol reagent. For every donor, an aliquot of PBMCs went through flow cytometry to measure the percentages of naive CD45RAhigh/CD27high T cells. CDR1 and CDR2 are drawn from the germline V gene (reference sequence): DFQATT, SNEGSKA. V has 6 bases trimmed and J has 8 bases trimmed; junction bases matching no gene number 15. Counted from cysteine to phenylalanine, this CDR3 has 14 amino acids. Just CDR3 DNA is preserved here, 42 bases in frame from base 1. General study outcomes and caveats: Since profiling was done on bulk unsorted PBMCs, naive and antigen-experienced compartments could not be conclusively compared. The long-lived group showed more naive CD4+ T cells, fewer expanded clones and increased TCR diversity than the aged group, suggesting age selection. Estimates of total diversity based on one million sequenced T cells were regarded as lower bounds and as underestimates. Observed TCR beta diversity per million T cells fell roughly linearly with age, and a significant reduction was already apparent by age around 40. The CMV infection status of donors was not known, potentially confounding age-related changes in expanded clonotypes. There was a strong correlation between observed TCR beta diversity and the percentage of naive T cells measured by flow cytometry.

Library preparation was by 5' RACE. This sample was sequenced with an Illumina HiSeq 2500. A second PCR of roughly 7 to 12 cycles was run with a J-beta primer mix and a sample-barcoded 5' primer. Each TCR beta cDNA molecule received a unique molecular identifier from a template-switch 5' adaptor carrying 12 random nucleotides. At least 3 million CDR3-containing paired-end reads were obtained from each sample. The Mint cDNA synthesis kit, primed by a TRBC-specific oligonucleotide, was used to synthesize first-strand cDNA from all RNA. After uracil-DNA glycosylase treatment, a first 18-cycle PCR used universal primers M1SS and BC2_uni_R on all cDNA. Under the source paper's analysis protocol: Each sample was normalized by randomly selecting 1 million high-quality reads, each carrying a distinct molecular identifier. Reads sharing molecular identifiers were discarded rather than binned into consensus sequences. MiTCR, set to a Q25 quality threshold and the strictest error-elimination algorithm, was used for CDR3 identification, clonotype clustering and error correction. A nonparametric unseen species model with Euler transformation was used to estimate a lower bound on total TCR beta diversity. TCRdb trimmed the raw reads at Q25, called clones with MiXCR and kept productive beta chains. Every distinct CDR3 protein forms one entry, paired with its most common genes and DNA. The V and J calls and clone size are TCRdb's, not the authors'. The sample yields around 580,000 distinct CDR3 sequences; around 48% were counted once. The ten largest account for under 30% of the sample.

The chain is made from TRBV20-1 and TRBJ1-1, and 7 bases in between align with TRBD1. This clonotype originated in an elderly man in good health. The specimen sequenced was blood. The CDR3 region has the sequence CSASPGTVFLEAFF. The DNA sequence is as follows: TGCAGTGCCAGCCCCGGGACAGTGTTTTTAGAAGCTTTCTTT.